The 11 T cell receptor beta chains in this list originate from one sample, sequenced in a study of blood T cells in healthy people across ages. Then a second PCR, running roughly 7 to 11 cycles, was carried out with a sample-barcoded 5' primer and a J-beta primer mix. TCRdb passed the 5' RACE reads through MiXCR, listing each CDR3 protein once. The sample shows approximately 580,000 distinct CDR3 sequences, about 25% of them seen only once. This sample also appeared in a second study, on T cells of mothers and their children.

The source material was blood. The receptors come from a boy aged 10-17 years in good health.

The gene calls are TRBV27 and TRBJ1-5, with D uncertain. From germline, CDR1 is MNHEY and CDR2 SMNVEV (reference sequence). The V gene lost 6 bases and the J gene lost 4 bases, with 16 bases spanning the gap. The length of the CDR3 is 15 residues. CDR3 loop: CASSLRVGSNQPQHF. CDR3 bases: TGTGCCAGCAGCCTCCGGGTGGGGAGTAATCAGCCCCAGCATTTT.

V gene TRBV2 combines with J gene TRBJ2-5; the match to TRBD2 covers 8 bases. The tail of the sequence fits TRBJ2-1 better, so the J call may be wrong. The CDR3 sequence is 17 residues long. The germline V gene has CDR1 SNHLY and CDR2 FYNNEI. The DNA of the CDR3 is TGTGCCAGCAGTGAAGCGGGGGAGCGGGAGAGCGACGATGAGCAGTTCTTC. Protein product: CASSEAGERESDDEQFF.

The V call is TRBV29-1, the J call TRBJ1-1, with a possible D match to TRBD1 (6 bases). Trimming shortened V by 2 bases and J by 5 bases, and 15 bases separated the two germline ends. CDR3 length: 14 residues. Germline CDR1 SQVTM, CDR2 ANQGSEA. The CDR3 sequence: CSVETGQGGTEAFF. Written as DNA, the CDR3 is TGCAGCGTTGAAACCGGCCAAGGGGGGACTGAAGCTTTCTTT.

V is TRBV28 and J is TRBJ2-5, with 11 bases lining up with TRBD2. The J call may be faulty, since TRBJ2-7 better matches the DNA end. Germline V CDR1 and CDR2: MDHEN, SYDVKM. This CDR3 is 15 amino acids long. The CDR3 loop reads CASSGLAGLSYEQYF. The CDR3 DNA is TGTGCCAGCAGTGGACTAGCGGGCCTCTCCTACGAGCAGTACTTC.

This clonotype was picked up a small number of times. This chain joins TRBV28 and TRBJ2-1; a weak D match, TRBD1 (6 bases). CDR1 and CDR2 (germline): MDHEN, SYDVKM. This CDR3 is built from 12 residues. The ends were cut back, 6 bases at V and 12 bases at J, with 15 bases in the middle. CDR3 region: CASREGTGWQFF. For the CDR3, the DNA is TGTGCCAGCAGAGAGGGTACAGGGTGGCAGTTCTTC.

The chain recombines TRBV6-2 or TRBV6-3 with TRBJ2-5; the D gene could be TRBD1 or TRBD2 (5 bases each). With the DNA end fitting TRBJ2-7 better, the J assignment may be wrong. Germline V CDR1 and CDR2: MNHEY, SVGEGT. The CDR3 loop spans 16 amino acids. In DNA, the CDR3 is TGTGCCAGCAGTTATGCAGCGGCCAGAGGGGCCTACGAGCAGTACTTC. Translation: CASSYAAARGAYEQYF.

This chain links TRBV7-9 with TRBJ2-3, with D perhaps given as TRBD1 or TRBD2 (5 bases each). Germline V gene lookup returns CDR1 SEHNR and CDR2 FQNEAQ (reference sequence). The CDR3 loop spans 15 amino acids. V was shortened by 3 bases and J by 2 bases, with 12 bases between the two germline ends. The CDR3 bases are TGTGCCAGCAGCTTGGTCGGGGCCTACACAGATACGCAGTATTTT. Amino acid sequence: CASSLVGAYTDTQYF.

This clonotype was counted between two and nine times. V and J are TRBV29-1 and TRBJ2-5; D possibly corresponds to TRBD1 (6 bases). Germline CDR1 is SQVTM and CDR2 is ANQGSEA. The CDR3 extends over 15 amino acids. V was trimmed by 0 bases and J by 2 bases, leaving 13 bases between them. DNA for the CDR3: TGCAGCGTTGAAGAGGTGGGACAACTACAAGAGACCCAGTACTTC. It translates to CSVEEVGQLQETQYF.

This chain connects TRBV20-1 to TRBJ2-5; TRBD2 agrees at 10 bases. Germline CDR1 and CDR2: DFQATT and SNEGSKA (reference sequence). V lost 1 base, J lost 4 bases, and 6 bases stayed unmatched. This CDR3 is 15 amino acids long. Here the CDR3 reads CSARVSSGRAETQYF. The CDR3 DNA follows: TGCAGTGCTAGAGTTTCCAGCGGGAGGGCAGAGACCCAGTACTTC.

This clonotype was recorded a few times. The CDR3 loop reads CASSVGGIGLGETQYF. The CDR3 bases are TGTGCCAGCAGCGTAGGAGGTATTGGTCTAGGAGAGACCCAGTACTTC. This rearrangement joins TRBV9 to TRBJ2-5; D remains unclear. The CDR3 runs to 16 residues. Germline V CDR1 and CDR2: SGDLS, YYNGEE. The germline V and J ends were trimmed by 0 bases and 4 bases, with 16 bases remaining between them.

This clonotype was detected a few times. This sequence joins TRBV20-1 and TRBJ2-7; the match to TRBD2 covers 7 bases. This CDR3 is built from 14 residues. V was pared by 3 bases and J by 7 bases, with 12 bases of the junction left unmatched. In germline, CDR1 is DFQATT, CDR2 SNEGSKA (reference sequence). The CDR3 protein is CSARGLGLVREQYF. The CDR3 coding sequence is TGCAGTGCTAGGGGGCTAGGACTAGTTCGGGAGCAGTACTTC.